The 6 T cell receptor beta chains reported below all come from one sample, sequenced in a study of blood T cell repertoires in COVID-19. Method: immunoSEQ multiplex PCR; TCRdb's copy keeps in-frame clones and lacks some. The sample holds some 370,000 clones, around 87% seen once. The sequenced sample consisted of peripheral blood. The receptors come from a woman aged 30 to 39 with COVID-19, enrolled during active disease.

This chain connects TRBV28 to TRBJ2-4; 8 positions match TRBD1. Germline V gene sequence: CDR1 MDHEN, CDR2 SYDVKM. With V trimmed by 3 bases and J by 1 base, 2 bases remained unmatched. The CDR3 sequence is 15 residues long. The CDR3 DNA sequence: TGTGCCAGCAGTTTTCAGGGGGCGGCCAAAAACATTCAGTACTTC. It specifies CASSFQGAAKNIQYF.

In this sample, this clone turned up once. The same CDR3 can be traced to other DNA sequences in this sample. The chain is built from TRBV6-5 and TRBJ1-5; 7 bases are a match to TRBD1. The J segment lost 4 bases and the V segment lost 6 bases, leaving 3 bases of the junction unmatched. The CDR3 length is 13 residues. Germline loops: CDR1 MNHEY, CDR2 SVGAGI. The CDR3, as DNA: TGTGCCAGCAGCCGGGACAGAAATCAGCCCCAGCATTTT. Its translation: CASSRDRNQPQHF.

The chain uses TRBV6-5 and TRBJ1-2; tentatively, D is TRBD1 (5 bases). The germline gives CDR1 MNHEY, CDR2 SVGAGI. CDR3 length: 14 residues. With 5 bases removed from V and 8 bases from J, the gap between germline ends came to 18 bases. The CDR3 here is CASSRSRDLGGYTF. As DNA, the CDR3 is TGTGCCAGCAGTCGCTCCCGGGACTTAGGGGGCTACACCTTC.

The genes are TRBV5-4 and TRBJ2-2; TRBD2 agrees at 11 bases. The junction had 3 bases not matched to a gene; V was cut back by 5 bases and J by 3 bases. This CDR3 comprises 15 residues. Germline V lookup: CDR1 SGHNT, CDR2 YYREEE (reference sequence). Here the CDR3 DNA reads TGTGCCAGCAGACGGGGACTAGCGGACACCGGGGAGCTGTTTTTT. This gives the protein CASRRGLADTGELFF.

The genes are TRBV27 and TRBJ2-5; perhaps TRBD1 as D (5 bases). The V end was cut by 7 bases, the J end by 5 bases, with 14 bases between. Per germline, CDR1 MNHEY and CDR2 SMNVEV (reference sequence). The CDR3 has 13 residues. The DNA of the CDR3 is TGTGCCAGCACTACCCAGGGATTGGAGACCCAGTACTTC. Amino acid sequence: CASTTQGLETQYF.

The chain joins TRBV15 to TRBJ2-7; 9 nucleotides align to TRBD1. CDR1 is LNHNV and CDR2 is YYDKDF in the germline V gene (reference sequence). The CDR3 is 16 amino acids. The V and J ends lost 0 bases and 4 bases, in that order; junction bases with no gene match: 7. The CDR3: CATSRDRDREWYEQYF. In nucleotides, the CDR3 is TGTGCCACCAGCAGAGATAGGGACAGGGAATGGTACGAGCAGTACTTC.